These T cell receptor beta chains were read from a single sample in a study of OX40 agonist ivuxolimab in advanced cancers. Profiled with immunoSEQ multiplex PCR; TCRdb holds only in-frame clones, not every one. The sample has approximately 68,000 clones, 80% to 90% seen once. The sequences come from CD4+ or CD8+ T cells sorted from blood, collected in a trial of the OX40 agonist ivuxolimab. All receptors come from an adult with an advanced solid tumor such as melanoma, head and neck, liver or kidney cancer. CDR3s include the opening cysteine and the closing phenylalanine or tryptophan. The order of the fields is CDR3 length, clone size, J gene, D gene, V gene, CDR3 DNA, CDR3 protein. The D gene is left open where the match is weak. Not all rows give a size; the values are once, few, many and, for expanded clones, a class.

length: 17; size: .; J: TRBJ1-4; D: TRBD1; V: TRBV18; DNA: TGTGCCAGCTCACCGTCGGCAGGGGGAACAACTAATGAAAAACTGTTTTTT; CDR3: CASSPSAGGTTNEKLFF
length: 14; size: .; J: TRBJ1-2; D: .; V: TRBV6-5; DNA: TGTGCCAGCGCCTCGGGACACGATAACTATGGCTACACCTTC; CDR3: CASASGHDNYGYTF
length: 17; size: .; J: TRBJ2-3; D: TRBD1; V: TRBV7-2; DNA: TGTGCCAGCAGCCCCAGGACAGGCGCTCCTAGCACAGATACGCAGTATTTT; CDR3: CASSPRTGAPSTDTQYF
length: 15; size: once; J: TRBJ1-5; D: .; V: TRBV4-1; DNA: TGCGCCAGCAGCCCTTATCACACTAGCAATCAGCCCCAGCATTTT; CDR3: CASSPYHTSNQPQHF
length: 14; size: .; J: TRBJ1-2; D: .; V: TRBV5-4; DNA: TGTGCCAGCACCCTAGGGGGGGCCGGCTATGGCTACACCTTC; CDR3: CASTLGGAGYGYTF
length: 16; size: .; J: TRBJ1-1; D: TRBD1; V: TRBV10-3; DNA: TGTGCCACCACCCCCCGACAGGGGGCTGGGAACACTGAAGCTTTCTTT; CDR3: CATTPRQGAGNTEAFF
length: 15; size: .; J: TRBJ2-3; D: .; V: TRBV29-1; DNA: TGCAGCTTAGTGCTACAGGGTCTTACGACAGATACGCAGTATTTT; CDR3: CSLVLQGLTTDTQYF
length: 15; size: .; J: TRBJ1-5; D: .; V: TRBV5-5; DNA: TGTGCCAGCAGCCTGGACCCCGGGAGCAATCAGCCCCAGCATTTT; CDR3: CASSLDPGSNQPQHF
length: 13; size: once; J: TRBJ2-7; D: .; V: TRBV7-9; DNA: TGTGCCAGCGGACTTTTGGGCTCCTACGAGCAGTACTTC; CDR3: CASGLLGSYEQYF
length: 19; size: .; J: TRBJ1-4; D: .; V: TRBV7-2; DNA: TGTGCCAGCAGCTTTGCAGCGGGAGGCAGAACTGCAACTAATGAAAAACTGTTTTTT; CDR3: CASSFAAGGRTATNEKLFF
length: 16; size: .; J: TRBJ2-3; D: TRBD2; V: TRBV9; DNA: TGTGCCAGCAGCCCGAGAGAGGGAGGGCGGTGGGATACGCAGTATTTT; CDR3: CASSPREGGRWDTQYF
length: 13; size: .; J: TRBJ2-4; D: .; V: TRBV18; DNA: TGTGCCAGCTCAGAAAGGAACAAAAACATTCAGTACTTC; CDR3: CASSERNKNIQYF
length: 17; size: .; J: TRBJ2-5; D: TRBD2; V: TRBV9; DNA: TGTGCCAGCAGCGTAGGAGGGCTAGCGGGAGTAGGAGAGACCCAGTACTTC; CDR3: CASSVGGLAGVGETQYF
length: 16; size: .; J: TRBJ2-7; D: TRBD1; V: TRBV6-6; DNA: TGTGCCAGCAGTGTCCCCCAGGGACAGGGGACCCACGAGCAGTACTTC; CDR3: CASSVPQGQGTHEQYF
length: 13; size: .; J: TRBJ1-1; D: .; V: TRBV6-5; DNA: TGTGCCAGCACCCCCCAGGGATATGCTGAAGCTTTCTTT; CDR3: CASTPQGYAEAFF
length: 16; size: .; J: TRBJ1-2; D: .; V: TRBV7-9; DNA: TGTGCCAGCAGCTTAGATGTGGCAGGTCATAACTATGGCTACACCTTC; CDR3: CASSLDVAGHNYGYTF
length: 16; size: .; J: TRBJ1-6; D: TRBD1; V: TRBV6-6; DNA: TGTGCCAGCAGTAATGGGGAGGGGGCGTTTGAATCACCCCTCCACTTT; CDR3: CASSNGEGAFESPLHF
length: 14; size: .; J: TRBJ1-4; D: TRBD1; V: TRBV2; DNA: TGTGCCAGCAGCATGGGACAGGCTGGGGAAAAACTGTTTTTT; CDR3: CASSMGQAGEKLFF
length: 12; size: .; J: TRBJ2-3; D: .; V: TRBV5-1; DNA: TGCGCCAGCAGCTTGGCAGTAGATACGCAGTATTTT; CDR3: CASSLAVDTQYF
length: 14; size: .; J: TRBJ2-3; D: TRBD2; V: TRBV28; DNA: TGTGCCAGCCGAAGCGGGGGGCGGCCAGATACGCAGTATTTT; CDR3: CASRSGGRPDTQYF
length: 15; size: .; J: TRBJ2-7; D: TRBD1; V: TRBV27; DNA: TGTGCCAGCAGTTACCGGGGACAGGGTCTTTACGAGCAGTACTTC; CDR3: CASSYRGQGLYEQYF
length: 17; size: .; J: TRBJ2-2; D: TRBD2; V: TRBV10-1; DNA: TGCGCCAGCAGGGCTACTAGCGGGAGGGCGAACACCGGGGAGCTGTTTTTT; CDR3: CASRATSGRANTGELFF
length: 15; size: .; J: TRBJ2-7; D: TRBD1; V: TRBV2; DNA: TGTGCCAGCAGGTCGCCGGGACAGGGAATCTACGAGCAGTACTTC; CDR3: CASRSPGQGIYEQYF